These 19 T cell receptor beta chains were sequenced from one sample in a study of CD8 T cells in ankylosing spondylitis. General study points: For ankylosing spondylitis blood, a TCR beta motif of 7 or 8 highly homologous variants appeared characteristic.

TCRdb re-derived calls from the 5' RACE reads in MiXCR, one entry per CDR3 protein. The sample has almost 400,000 distinct CDR3 sequences, approximately 20% seen once. Their antigen targets remain unknown. The sequencing sample was made of blood, either unsorted or a sorted T cell fraction (not recorded which). The receptors were sampled from a male donor with ankylosing spondylitis.

The chain employs TRBV6-1 and TRBJ1-5; D is unresolved. Germline values: CDR1 MNHNS, CDR2 SASEGT. The V gene lost 5 bases and the J gene lost 0 bases, with 11 bases spanning the gap. The CDR3 sequence is 15 residues long. The CDR3 loop reads CASSPFFDSNQPQHF. The DNA for the CDR3 is TGTGCCAGCAGTCCCTTTTTCGATAGCAATCAGCCCCAGCATTTT.

This clonotype showed up just a few times. The V call is TRBV4-2, the J call TRBJ1-4, with TRBD1 matching over 8 bases. V was pared by 1 base and J by 8 bases, with 6 bases of the junction left unmatched. Germline V CDR1 and CDR2: LGHNA, YNFKEQ. CDR3 length: 15 residues. The CDR3 sequence: CASSQVQGGGEKLFF. The CDR3, as DNA: TGTGCCAGCAGCCAAGTACAGGGGGGTGGAGAAAAACTGTTTTTT.

This chain joins TRBV20-1 and TRBJ2-3; TRBD2 matches 9 bases. The CDR3 has 15 residues. J gave up 3 bases and V 1 base, and 5 bases lay outside the gene matches. Germline V lookup: CDR1 DFQATT, CDR2 SNEGSKA (reference sequence). CDR3 in DNA: TGCAGTGCTAGAGGGCGGGAGGGCCGTACAGATACGCAGTATTTT. As protein: CSARGREGRTDTQYF.

This clonotype was observed a few times. The CDR3 DNA sequence: TGTGCCAGCAGCCCCTTCAGGGACTTGAGCAATCAGCCCCAGCATTTT. Translated, it gives CASSPFRDLSNQPQHF. V is TRBV6-1 and J is TRBJ1-5, with D maybe TRBD1 (5 bases). Trimming took off 6 bases at V and 1 base at J, with 16 bases between the two ends. Germline V gene sequence: CDR1 MNHNS, CDR2 SASEGT. This CDR3 is built from 16 residues.

This clonotype has just a few counts. The chain uses TRBV6-5 and TRBJ2-6; no clear D. The germline V and J ends were trimmed by 2 bases and 2 bases, with 13 bases remaining between them. CDR1 and CDR2 from the germline V gene are MNHEY and SVGAGI. This CDR3 contains 17 residues. CDR3 protein: CASSYLVSSPGANVLTF. The CDR3 DNA sequence: TGTGCCAGCAGTTACCTGGTCAGTTCCCCTGGGGCCAACGTCCTGACTTTC.

The rearrangement joins TRBV7-9 to TRBJ2-7; TRBD2 aligns across 7 bases. This CDR3 region has 16 residues. The V gene end was trimmed by 4 bases and the J gene end by 0 bases; junction bases not matched to a gene: 9. Germline V gives CDR1 SEHNR, CDR2 FQNEAQ (reference sequence). The CDR3 region is CASSSVERGLSYEQYF. DNA for the CDR3: TGTGCCAGCAGCTCGGTCGAGCGGGGACTCTCCTACGAGCAGTACTTC.

The V and J genes are TRBV20-1 and TRBJ2-1; 8 bases align to TRBD2. CDR1 and CDR2 (germline): DFQATT, SNEGSKA (reference sequence). The CDR3 sequence is 16 residues long. After removal of 1 base from V and 2 bases from J, the junction contained 7 bases not matched to a gene. CDR3 sequence: CSARVYAGGAYNEQFF. The CDR3 region has the DNA TGCAGTGCTAGAGTCTATGCGGGAGGTGCCTACAATGAGCAGTTCTTC.

This clonotype has only a few counts. The rearrangement joins TRBV20-1 to TRBJ1-1, with D uncertain. V shed 5 bases and J shed 3 bases, with 10 bases lying between them. The CDR3 contains 12 residues. Germline V gene data show CDR1 as DFQATT and CDR2 as SNEGSKA (reference sequence). CDR3 in amino acids: CSAASGDTEAFF. As DNA, the CDR3 is TGCAGTGCTGCGAGCGGGGACACTGAAGCTTTCTTT.

V gene TRBV4-3 combines with J gene TRBJ2-1, with D possibly TRBD2 on 5 matching bases. The germline V gene has CDR1 LGHNA and CDR2 YSLEER. The V end lost 7 bases, the J end lost 13 bases, and 23 bases lay between the germline ends. CDR3 length equals 14 residues. CDR3 residues: CASTSRRLSRPQFF. The DNA of the CDR3 is TGCGCCAGCACCTCACGTAGACTATCCCGCCCCCAGTTCTTC.

This clonotype was seen many times. The gene calls are TRBV29-1 and TRBJ2-5, with 8 bases matching TRBD1. V lost 8 bases, J lost 5 bases, and 7 bases stayed unmatched. The CDR3 extends over 12 amino acids. CDR1 and CDR2 from the germline V gene are SQVTM and ANQGSEA. CDR3 coding DNA: TGCAGCTCCCGACAGGGGCTGGAGACCCAGTACTTC. Its translation: CSSRQGLETQYF. The variable domain in full, with the rest retrieved from reference TRBV29-1 and TRBJ2-5, is SAVISQKPSRDICQRGTSLTIQCQVDSQVTMMFWYRQQPGQSLTLIATANQGSEATYESGFVIDKFPISRPNLTFSTLTVSNMSPEDSSIYLCSSRQGLETQYFGPGTRLLVL.

The chain recombines TRBV29-1 with TRBJ2-3, with TRBD2 matching over 12 bases. In germline, CDR1 is SQVTM, CDR2 ANQGSEA. Unmatched junction bases numbered 7, after V lost 7 bases and J lost 2 bases. The CDR3 has 15 amino acids. CDR3 in amino acids: CSGSGTSGFTDTQYF. DNA for the CDR3: TGCAGCGGCTCCGGGACTAGCGGGTTCACAGATACGCAGTATTTT.

The chain is built from TRBV27 and TRBJ2-1; 8 nucleotides align to TRBD1. V shed 5 bases, J shed 5 bases, and the junction held 5 bases outside the gene matches. CDR1 is MNHEY and CDR2 is SMNVEV in the germline V gene (reference sequence). The CDR3 length is 14 residues. CDR3 sequence: CASSADRVNNEQFF. CDR3 nucleotide sequence: TGTGCCAGCAGTGCGGACAGGGTTAACAATGAGCAGTTCTTC.

The V gene is TRBV7-2, the J gene TRBJ2-1; tentatively, D is TRBD2 (6 bases). Germline V gives CDR1 SGHTA, CDR2 FQGNSA. This CDR3 is built from 16 residues. Trimming stripped 5 bases from V and 9 bases from J, with 23 bases between. CDR3 residues: CASSRWREDPSFEQFF. The CDR3 bases are TGTGCCAGCAGCCGATGGAGGGAGGACCCTTCTTTTGAGCAGTTCTTC.

This clonotype has a handful of counts. The J gene is TRBJ2-7, the V gene TRBV7-9; 15 positions match TRBD2. The junction had 4 bases not matched to a gene; V was cut back by 5 bases and J by 2 bases. The CDR3 sequence is 16 residues long. Germline V lookup: CDR1 SEHNR, CDR2 FQNEAQ (reference sequence). The CDR3 spells CASSLWTSGRAYEQYF. The DNA of the CDR3 is TGTGCCAGCAGCCTCTGGACTAGCGGGAGGGCCTACGAGCAGTACTTC.

The chain carries TRBV7-9 and TRBJ2-3; 10 nucleotides match TRBD1. Germline V lookup: CDR1 SEHNR, CDR2 FQNEAQ (reference sequence). CDR3 length: 16 amino acids. J gave up 1 base and V 5 bases, and 6 bases lay outside the gene matches. The CDR3: CASSTTGTGGTDTQYF. The DNA for the CDR3 is TGTGCCAGCAGCACCACCGGGACAGGGGGCACAGATACGCAGTATTTT.

The J gene is TRBJ2-7, the V gene TRBV20-1; D uncertain. The CDR3 sequence is 13 residues long. The V end was cut by 2 bases, the J end by 0 bases, with 8 bases between. Germline CDR1 is DFQATT and CDR2 is SNEGSKA (reference sequence). In DNA form, the CDR3 reads TGCAGTGCTAGATATGGGAACTCCTACGAGCAGTACTTC. Translated: CSARYGNSYEQYF.

The chain couples TRBV20-1 to TRBJ2-1; possibly TRBD2 for D (5 bases). This CDR3 is 14 amino acids long. Trimming stripped 1 base from V and 8 bases from J, with 15 bases between. Looked up from germline, CDR1 is DFQATT and CDR2 is SNEGSKA (reference sequence). This CDR3 reads CSARGDYRTDEQFF. The DNA for the CDR3 is TGCAGTGCTAGAGGCGACTACCGGACCGATGAGCAGTTCTTC.

This clonotype was seen more than once but under ten times. The genes are TRBV6-1 and TRBJ2-5; D uncertain. Germline lookup yields CDR1 MNHNS and CDR2 SASEGT. The ends were cut back, 5 bases at V and 4 bases at J, with 8 bases in the middle. The CDR3 is 12 amino acids. CDR3 in DNA: TGTGCCAGCAGTCCACGCACAGAGACCCAGTACTTC. Translation gives CASSPRTETQYF.

The chain has TRBV28 and TRBJ2-4, with 7 bases aligning to TRBD1. This CDR3 region has 15 residues. Germline V gene data show CDR1 as MDHEN and CDR2 as SYDVKM. Germline trimming cut 5 bases from V and 1 base from J; bases unmatched to any gene: 5. CDR3 DNA: TGTGCCAGCAGTCCCCCGACAGGGGCCAAAAACATTCAGTACTTC. Its translation is CASSPPTGAKNIQYF.